The 29 T cell receptor beta chains below were found in one sample sequenced in a study of identical twins. In TCRdb, the 5' RACE reads were re-called with MiXCR into one record per CDR3 protein. Of about 550,000 distinct CDR3 sequences in the sample, about 22% were seen once. The same data also contributed to another study, on yellow fever vaccine responses in identical twins.

Sequenced: CD4+ T cells sorted from blood. The source of these receptors is a woman between 18 and 29 years old in good health.

This clonotype came up a few times. The chain uses TRBV5-1 and TRBJ1-6; D ambiguous. Trimming took off 0 bases at V and 14 bases at J, with 9 bases between the two ends. CDR3 length: 12 residues. The germline CDR1 and CDR2 sequences are SGHRS and YFSETQ. CDR3 in amino acids: CASSLAGITLHF. The CDR3 coding sequence is TGCGCCAGCAGCTTGGCGGGAATCACCCTCCACTTT.

Turning to this clonotype: Relative to the germline gene, one junction end is altered; a read error may explain this. This chain links TRBV6-1 with TRBJ1-3; D remains ambiguous. Germline V gene sequence: CDR1 MNHNS, CDR2 SASEGT. This CDR3 contains 12 residues. The CDR3 loop is CDRGSSGNTIYF. The CDR3 DNA follows: TGCGACCGGGGTTCCTCTGGAAACACCATATATTTT.

V gene TRBV6-1 combines with J gene TRBJ1-2, with a possible D match to TRBD1 (6 bases). The CDR3 has 13 amino acids. V gave up 4 bases and J gave up 4 bases, with 10 bases separating them. CDR1 and CDR2 (germline): MNHNS, SASEGT. The CDR3 DNA follows: TGTGCCAGCAGTGGACAGGTTGCCTATGGCTACACCTTC. Its protein product is CASSGQVAYGYTF.

This clonotype was detected only a few times. The chain carries TRBV20-1 and TRBJ2-5, with 8 nucleotides matching TRBD2. Trimming took 3 bases from V and 5 from J; bases not matched to a gene: 8. There are 14 residues in the CDR3. Germline V gene lookup returns CDR1 DFQATT and CDR2 SNEGSKA (reference sequence). The CDR3 sequence is CSASPLAAVETQYF. DNA of the CDR3: TGCAGTGCTAGCCCACTAGCGGCTGTCGAGACCCAGTACTTC.

V and J are TRBV5-6 and TRBJ1-5, with a possible D match to TRBD1 (6 bases). Trimming removed 7 bases from V and 3 bases from J, with 20 bases in between. Germline CDR1 is SGHDT and CDR2 is YYEEEE. The CDR3 runs 16 residues. The CDR3 DNA follows: TGTGCCAGCCGAACCAAAAGGACAGAGAACAATCAGCCCCAGCATTTT. This sequence encodes CASRTKRTENNQPQHF.

This chain connects TRBV29-1 to TRBJ1-1; 9 bases fit TRBD1. The CDR3 sequence is 13 residues long. J gave up 5 bases and V 4 bases, and 5 bases lay outside the gene matches. Germline-derived CDR1 and CDR2 are SQVTM and ANQGSEA. The CDR3 here is CSVGGQGRTEAFF. Written as DNA, the CDR3 is TGCAGCGTTGGGGGACAGGGTCGGACTGAAGCTTTCTTT.

V usage is TRBV7-9 and J usage is TRBJ2-3; D may be TRBD1 (6 bases). The CDR3 spans 16 residues. V was pared by 1 base and J by 2 bases, with 13 bases between. Germline CDR1 and CDR2: SEHNR and FQNEAQ (reference sequence). CDR3 DNA: TGTGCCAGCAGCTTAGGCCCCAGGGGCCCCACAGATACGCAGTATTTT. This codes for CASSLGPRGPTDTQYF. The variable domain in full, completed from reference TRBV7-9 and TRBJ2-3, reads DTGVSQNPRHKITKRGQNVTFRCDPISEHNRLYWYRQTLGQGPEFLTYFQNEAQLEKSRLLSDRFSAERPKGSFSTLEIQRTEQGDSAMYLCASSLGPRGPTDTQYFGPGTRLTVL.

The V gene is TRBV5-1, the J gene TRBJ2-3; TRBD2 matches 14 bases. V was pared by 0 bases and J by 0 bases, with 9 bases of the junction left unmatched. The CDR3 consists of 20 residues. CDR1 is SGHRS, CDR2 YFSETQ, per germline. The CDR3 nucleotides are TGCGCCAGCAGCTTGGGCGGACTAGCGGGAGGATGGGCTAGCACAGATACGCAGTATTTT. Protein sequence: CASSLGGLAGGWASTDTQYF.

This clonotype was observed a handful of times. V is TRBV29-1 and J is TRBJ1-2; D may be TRBD1 (6 bases). Germline CDR1 reads SQVTM; CDR2 reads ANQGSEA. The ends were cut back, 6 bases at V and 7 bases at J, with 15 bases in the middle. This CDR3 is 12 amino acids long. CDR3 amino acids: CSVGQLRAGYTF. CDR3 nucleotides: TGCAGCGTAGGACAGCTCAGGGCTGGCTACACCTTC. The whole variable domain, filled in from reference TRBV29-1 and TRBJ1-2, reads SAVISQKPSRDICQRGTSLTIQCQVDSQVTMMFWYRQQPGQSLTLIATANQGSEATYESGFVIDKFPISRPNLTFSTLTVSNMSPEDSSIYLCSVGQLRAGYTFGSGTRLTVV.

This clonotype appeared a few times. The chain is built from TRBV20-1 and TRBJ2-2; 8 bases are a match to TRBD1. V lost 6 bases, J lost 8 bases, and 5 bases stayed unmatched. This CDR3 spans 12 amino acids. The germline CDR1 and CDR2 sequences are DFQATT and SNEGSKA (reference sequence). CDR3 protein: CSAGQGSGELFF. The CDR3 DNA is TGCAGTGCCGGACAGGGTTCAGGGGAGCTGTTTTTT.

V usage is TRBV6-1 and J usage is TRBJ2-7, with 13 bases that match TRBD2. CDR1 MNHNS and CDR2 SASEGT come from the germline V gene. The CDR3 runs 15 residues. Trimming removed 4 bases from V and 5 bases from J; junction bases left unmatched: 5. CDR3 sequence (DNA): TGTGCCAGCAGTGCACGACTAGCGGGAGGAGACGAGCAGTACTTC. Translated, it gives CASSARLAGGDEQYF.

The chain joins TRBV5-1 to TRBJ2-6; D call uncertain. The CDR3 sequence is 16 residues long. Germline-derived CDR1 and CDR2 are SGHRS and YFSETQ. Trimming took off 4 bases at V and 0 bases at J, with 11 bases between the two ends. The CDR3 bases are TGCGCCAGCAGCCCGGAAGTTCGCTCTGGGGCCAACGTCCTGACTTTC. It specifies CASSPEVRSGANVLTF. Full variable domain (rest looked up from reference TRBV5-1 and TRBJ2-6): KAGVTQTPRYLIKTRGQQVTLSCSPISGHRSVSWYQQTPGQGLQFLFEYFSETQRNKGNFPGRFSGRQFSNSRSEMNVSTLELGDSALYLCASSPEVRSGANVLTFGAGSRLTVL.

This clonotype has just a few counts. The chain is built from TRBV12-3 or TRBV12-4 and TRBJ2-5; D is unresolved. V lost 5 bases, J lost 7 bases, and 8 bases lay in between. This CDR3 is 11 amino acids long. CDR3 sequence: CASSPSGTQYF. The CDR3 DNA sequence: TGTGCCAGCAGTCCATCGGGGACCCAGTACTTC.

This clonotype has ten or more counts. The chain employs TRBV3-1 and TRBJ1-1; TRBD1 is a possible D gene (5 bases). Per the germline V gene, CDR1 is LGHDT and CDR2 is YNNKEL (reference sequence). V lost 6 bases to trimming and J lost 1 base, with 9 bases between them. The CDR3 runs 13 residues. In DNA, the CDR3 is TGTGCCAGCAGTTATACAGGGAACACTGAAGCTTTCTTT. It encodes CASSYTGNTEAFF.

The rearrangement joins TRBV5-1 to TRBJ2-7; the match to TRBD1 covers 7 bases. Germline V gene sequence: CDR1 SGHRS, CDR2 YFSETQ. The CDR3 runs 15 residues. The junction had 7 bases not matched to a gene; V was cut back by 4 bases and J by 0 bases. This CDR3 reads CASSIYRGNSYEQYF. DNA of the CDR3: TGCGCCAGCAGCATATACAGGGGCAACTCCTACGAGCAGTACTTC.

The chain recombines TRBV24-1 with TRBJ2-5; D gene uncertain. From germline, CDR1 is KGHDR and CDR2 SFDVKD. The CDR3 extends over 13 amino acids. Trimming stripped 10 bases from V and 7 bases from J, with 18 bases between. This CDR3 reads CATGLVSGGTQYF. The CDR3 DNA sequence: TGTGCCACAGGTTTAGTATCCGGTGGGACCCAGTACTTC.

This clonotype has just a few counts. CDR3 in amino acids: CASSVGQDTEAFF. The CDR3 DNA reads as TGTGCCAGCAGTGTAGGGCAGGACACTGAAGCTTTCTTT. The V gene is TRBV6-1, the J gene TRBJ1-1; D is uncertain. CDR1 is MNHNS, CDR2 SASEGT, per germline. Trimming removed 4 bases from V and 3 bases from J, with 9 bases in between. CDR3 length: 13 residues.

The chain employs TRBV12-3 or TRBV12-4 and TRBJ1-2; 8 positions match TRBD1. The CDR3 loop spans 14 amino acids. J was trimmed by 7 bases and V by 5 bases; bases with no gene match: 9. CDR3 sequence: CASSTLRGQVGYTF. Here the CDR3 DNA reads TGTGCCAGCAGTACACTCAGGGGGCAGGTTGGCTACACCTTC.

This clonotype has just a few counts. The V and J genes are TRBV29-1 and TRBJ2-5, with D tentatively TRBD1 (6 bases). Germline CDR1 and CDR2: SQVTM and ANQGSEA. Trimming left V 5 bases short and J 3 bases short, with 10 bases between. This CDR3 has 12 residues. This chain's CDR3 is CSVKQGKETQYF. The DNA of the CDR3 is TGCAGCGTTAAACAGGGAAAAGAGACCCAGTACTTC.

J is TRBJ2-3 and V is TRBV5-1, with D perhaps assigned TRBD1 or TRBD2 (5 bases each). In germline, CDR1 is SGHRS, CDR2 YFSETQ. Deletions cut 4 bases from V and 5 bases from J, with 11 bases between. The CDR3 has 13 amino acids. The CDR3 DNA reads as TGCGCCAGCAGCAGGGACGTTCTAGATACGCAGTATTTT. This encodes CASSRDVLDTQYF.

The sample holds a few counts of this clonotype. The chain joins TRBV5-4 to TRBJ2-2; D possibly uses TRBD1 or TRBD2 (6 bases each). The CDR3 covers 17 residues. CDR1 and CDR2 from the germline V gene are SGHNT and YYREEE (reference sequence). The V gene lost 3 bases and the J gene lost 3 bases, with 18 bases spanning the gap. The CDR3: CASSSGSGALYTGELFF. In DNA form, the CDR3 reads TGTGCCAGCAGCTCTGGGTCGGGGGCGTTGTACACCGGGGAGCTGTTTTTT.

This clonotype has just a few counts. The V gene is TRBV7-8, the J gene TRBJ2-7; 9 nucleotides align to TRBD2. The CDR3 extends over 16 amino acids. Germline V gene sequence: CDR1 SGHVS, CDR2 FQNEAQ. J gave up 4 bases and V 3 bases, and 10 bases lay outside the gene matches. CDR3 protein: CASSFNALAGQYEQYF. The CDR3 region has the DNA TGTGCCAGCAGCTTTAATGCTCTAGCGGGACAATACGAGCAGTACTTC.

V is TRBV9 and J is TRBJ2-1; maybe TRBD2 (6 bases). The CDR3 has 15 amino acids. The V and J ends lost 3 bases and 7 bases respectively, with 17 bases between them. Germline V gene data show CDR1 as SGDLS and CDR2 as YYNGEE. The CDR3 DNA sequence: TGTGCCAGCAGCGGAGCTAGCGAACCCCGTAATGAGCAGTTCTTC. Translated, it gives CASSGASEPRNEQFF.

This clonotype was observed a handful of times. The chain recombines TRBV28 with TRBJ1-6, with D perhaps matching TRBD1 (6 bases). This CDR3 is 16 amino acids long. The germline gives CDR1 MDHEN, CDR2 SYDVKM. V lost 2 bases and J 5 bases, leaving 13 bases between the germline ends. The CDR3 loop is CASSLSPRGNNSPLHF. The CDR3 bases are TGTGCCAGCAGTTTAAGTCCCAGGGGCAATAATTCACCCCTCCACTTT.

The V call is TRBV3-1, the J call TRBJ2-1, with 9 bases fitting TRBD2. V shed 8 bases, J shed 5 bases, and the junction held 4 bases outside the gene matches. Germline V gene lookup returns CDR1 LGHDT and CDR2 YNNKEL (reference sequence). This CDR3 region has 13 residues. The CDR3 nucleotides are TGTGCCAGCCATAGCGGGAGCCACAATGAGCAGTTCTTC. Protein: CASHSGSHNEQFF.

The rearrangement uses TRBV6-1 and TRBJ1-5; no definite D call. The germline gives CDR1 MNHNS, CDR2 SASEGT. Trimming pared 2 bases from V and 5 bases from J, leaving 4 bases between. CDR3 length: 12 amino acids. The CDR3 coding sequence is TGTGCCAGCAGTGAACCCGATCAGCCCCAGCATTTT. This sequence encodes CASSEPDQPQHF.

This clonotype appeared a few times. The chain couples TRBV20-1 to TRBJ2-7, with 8 nucleotides matching TRBD2. The CDR3 loop spans 14 amino acids. The V segment lost 2 bases and the J segment 2 bases; nucleotides outside the gene matches: 5. Germline V gives CDR1 DFQATT, CDR2 SNEGSKA (reference sequence). CDR3 DNA: TGCAGTGCTAGAAGTACTAGCGGACCCTACGAGCAGTACTTC. This translates into CSARSTSGPYEQYF.

The chain carries TRBV12-3 or TRBV12-4 and TRBJ2-3; D unclear. Between the trimmed V and J ends, which lost 5 bases and 4 bases, there was a span of 7 bases. CDR3 length: 12 amino acids. The CDR3 loop is CASSTPPDTQYF. The DNA for the CDR3 is TGTGCCAGCAGTACCCCCCCAGATACGCAGTATTTT.

The V gene is TRBV20-1, the J gene TRBJ2-3; 10 positions match TRBD2. This CDR3 is built from 13 residues. V dropped 6 bases and J dropped 3; count of bases not matched to a gene: 3. The V gene's germline CDR1 is DFQATT and CDR2 SNEGSKA (reference sequence). CDR3 protein: CSAIAGGTDTQYF. The CDR3 nucleotides read TGCAGTGCCATAGCGGGAGGTACAGATACGCAGTATTTT.